One T cell receptor beta chain is described in this entry. Its antigen is unknown. One base away there is no much larger clone; base qualities are not given. These data are taken from a study of CD8 T cells in Susac syndrome (dated by TCRdb to between 2018 and 2021). About the investigation overall: Whether CD8+ T cell activation and differentiation in Susac syndrome was antigen driven was tested using repertoire sequencing. The study compared CD8+ T cell repertoire clonality among 12 healthy donors, approximately 14 Susac syndrome patients and fewer than 19 multiple sclerosis patients. Results and caveats for the whole study, not just this receptor: The number of individuals in the TCR sequencing and HLA analysis was recognized as being relatively small.

RNA was extracted using the RNeasy kit, and roughly 0.45 to 1 microgram was reverse transcribed with random hexamers. The immunoSEQ multiplex PCR assay, which covers 54 Vbeta and 13 Jbeta segments, was used to amplify TCR beta CDR3 regions. To correct PCR amplification bias, a synthetic template baseline was used for both primer optimization and computational correction. On the authors' methods: Only productive sequences were kept, with reads annotated to V, D and J genes according to IMGT and analyzed in immunoSEQ Analyzer. To calculate clonality, Shannon entropy was normalized by log2 of the number of productive unique sequences and then subtracted from one. Public and private clones were assessed among the 100 most prevalent clones of each patient and control. A clone was defined as Susac-specific if it was absent from the healthy and MS cohorts, from roughly 980 published viral clones and from other ImmuneACCESS disease sequences. TCRdb applied fastp at Q25 and MiXCR to the public reads, then kept only in-frame beta chains. Duplicate CDR3 protein sequences are folded into a single record with the most common DNA and genes. The V and J calls and clone size come from TCRdb's table, not from the authors' own analysis. The table for this sample lists roughly 400,000 distinct CDR3 sequences; 85% to 90% of them were counted only once. The ten largest clones represent under 0.15% of the sample.

V and J lose 4 bases and 3 bases, and a span of 13 bases separates them. From the cysteine through the phenylalanine, the CDR3 covers 14 amino acids. Of all the DNA, just the CDR3 is kept, 42 bases in frame from base 1. CDR1 MDHEN and CDR2 SYDVKM were looked up in the germline V gene. Peripheral blood CD8+ and CD4+ T cells from healthy donors, Susac syndrome patients and multiple sclerosis patients were profiled using high-throughput TCR beta sequencing. The multiple sclerosis controls were treatment-naive patients whose relapsing-remitting disease, either stable or active, fulfilled the revised McDonald criteria. Bulk CD8+ and CD4+ T cells were purified magnetically by negative isolation, whereas CD8+ TEMRA cells were enriched by FACS. Blood was drawn into EDTA tubes, processed within 24 hours, and PBMCs were isolated by density gradient centrifugation. PBMCs intended for TCR sequencing were cryopreserved in liquid nitrogen and thawed later in a water bath at 37 degrees C. The sorted or isolated CD4+, CD8+ and CD8+ TEMRA cells had a purity of 90% or higher.

The origin of this receptor is a human donor with multiple sclerosis. The sample comprised CD8+ T cells from PBMCs. The receptor chain draws on TRBV28 and TRBJ2-7, with no confident D gene call. The CDR3 has the sequence CASSYRTGRYEQYF. The bases are TGTGCCAGCAGTTACAGAACGGGCCGCTACGAGCAGTACTTC.